The next 15 T cell receptor beta chains were all read from a single sample in a study of blood T cell repertoires in COVID-19. Only in-frame clones appear in the TCRdb table, and some are missing; sequencing was by immunoSEQ multiplex PCR. This sample yields around 120,000 clones, of which less than 90% are seen a single time; about 2.5% belongs to the top ten. Sample: PBMCs or T cells enriched from blood (not recorded which). Receptors were obtained from a woman between 50 and 59 years old who had recovered from COVID-19.

V and J are TRBV6-5 and TRBJ2-1; TRBD2 aligns across 12 bases. J gave up 9 bases and V 6 bases, and 9 bases lay outside the gene matches. Looked up from germline, CDR1 is MNHEY and CDR2 is SVGAGI. The CDR3 is 15 amino acids. CDR3 loop: CASRHLAGGPSEQFF. In nucleotides, the CDR3 is TGTGCCAGCAGACACCTAGCGGGGGGGCCAAGTGAGCAGTTCTTC.

CDR3 loop: CASRPWTSGTGELFF. The CDR3 coding sequence is TGTGCCAGCCGACCCTGGACCAGCGGCACCGGGGAGCTGTTTTTT. The genes are TRBV27 and TRBJ2-2; a weak D match, TRBD2 (5 bases). The CDR3 has 15 residues. Germline V gene data show CDR1 as MNHEY and CDR2 as SMNVEV (reference sequence). V lost 8 bases, J lost 4 bases, and 17 bases lay in between.

This chain links TRBV6-2 or TRBV6-3 with TRBJ2-3; no clear D. CDR1 is MNHEY and CDR2 is SVGEGT in the germline V gene. The V end was cut by 6 bases, the J end by 4 bases, with 14 bases between. The CDR3 is 14 amino acids. The CDR3 reads CASSLRVGADTQYF. CDR3 nucleotides: TGTGCCAGCAGCCTTCGGGTCGGTGCAGATACGCAGTATTTT.

This clone has only one observation. The chain recombines TRBV6-5 with TRBJ1-6; 8 bases are shared with TRBD1. Germline assignment: CDR1 MNHEY and CDR2 SVGAGI. The CDR3 totals 14 residues. V shed 6 bases, J shed 7 bases, and the junction held 5 bases outside the gene matches. The CDR3 region is CASREGQANSPLHF. Here the CDR3 DNA reads TGTGCCAGCAGAGAGGGACAGGCAAATTCACCCCTCCACTTT.

The V call is TRBV15, the J call TRBJ1-1; no clear D. CDR1 is LNHNV and CDR2 is YYDKDF in the germline V gene (reference sequence). This CDR3 has 13 amino acids. Deletions cut 0 bases from V and 7 bases from J, with 9 bases between. The CDR3 sequence: CATSRDPAGEAFF. The CDR3 DNA reads as TGTGCCACCAGCAGAGATCCCGCAGGTGAAGCTTTCTTT. Looking up the rest from reference TRBV15 and TRBJ1-1 gives the full variable domain: DAMVIQNPRYQVTQFGKPVTLSCSQTLNHNVMYWYQQKSSQAPKLLFHYYDKDFNNEADTPDNFQSRRPNTSFCFLDIRSPGLGDTAMYLCATSRDPAGEAFFGQGTRLTVV.

The chain uses TRBV6-1 and TRBJ1-2, with a tentative D call TRBD1 (5 bases). In germline, CDR1 is MNHNS, CDR2 SASEGT. V dropped 2 bases and J dropped 4 bases, with 5 bases sitting between them. The CDR3 runs 12 residues. The CDR3 DNA follows: TGTGCCAGCAGTGAACAGGGCTATGGCTACACCTTC. Translated, it gives CASSEQGYGYTF.

V usage is TRBV11-3 and J usage is TRBJ2-7; TRBD1 is a possible D gene (5 bases). CDR3 size: 15 residues. The germline gives CDR1 SGHNT, CDR2 YENEEA. Trimming left V 4 bases short and J 3 bases short, with 16 bases between. For the CDR3, the DNA is TGTGCCAGCAGCTCACCTGACAGTGCCCTCTACGAGCAGTACTTC. It is translated as CASSSPDSALYEQYF. Together with reference TRBV11-3 and TRBJ2-7, the CDR3 gives the full variable domain: EAGVVQSPRYKIIEKKQPVAFWCNPISGHNTLYWYLQNLGQGPELLIRYENEEAVDDSQLPKDRFSAERLKGVDSTLKIQPAELGDSAVYLCASSSPDSALYEQYFGPGTRLTVT.

The V call is TRBV6-6, the J call TRBJ1-5; D gene unclear. Deletions cut 5 bases from V and 4 bases from J, with 15 bases between. Looked up from germline, CDR1 is MNHNY and CDR2 is SVGAGI (reference sequence). CDR3 length: 15 residues. The CDR3 bases are TGTGCCAGCAGTACCCGAGGAGCTACTAATCAGCCCCAGCATTTT. It encodes CASSTRGATNQPQHF.

The chain links TRBV5-1 to TRBJ2-1; TRBD1 matches 7 bases. CDR1 and CDR2 (germline): SGHRS, YFSETQ. The CDR3 sequence is 14 residues long. Germline trimming cut 1 base from V and 7 bases from J; bases unmatched to any gene: 5. In nucleotides, the CDR3 is TGCGCCAGCAGCTTGACAGGGGAGACGAATGAGCAGTTCTTC. Protein: CASSLTGETNEQFF.

CDR3 residues: CASSQSASWPYNEQFF. Written as DNA, the CDR3 is TGTGCCAGCAGCCAATCTGCTAGTTGGCCCTACAATGAGCAGTTCTTC. This chain uses TRBV3-1 (or the pseudogene TRBV3-2) with TRBJ2-1; D is unresolved. This CDR3 region has 16 residues. Germline CDR1 reads LGHDT; CDR2 reads YNNKEL (reference sequence). Trimming cost V 2 bases and J 2 bases, with 13 bases left between them.

This clone was observed a handful of times. This chain uses TRBV6-1 with TRBJ1-5; 7 bases fit TRBD1. V lost 2 bases, J lost 4 bases, and 8 bases stayed unmatched. Germline V gene data show CDR1 as MNHNS and CDR2 as SASEGT. The CDR3 runs to 16 residues. CDR3 amino acids: CASSEPSGQSNQPQHF. For the CDR3, the DNA is TGTGCCAGCAGTGAACCCTCGGGACAGTCAAATCAGCCCCAGCATTTT.

J is TRBJ2-7 and V is TRBV7-2, with D maybe TRBD1 (6 bases). Germline V lookup: CDR1 SGHTA, CDR2 FQGNSA. V lost 2 bases and J lost 1, with 15 bases in between. There are 16 residues in the CDR3. This CDR3 reads CASSLIQGSYSYEQYF. For the CDR3, the DNA is TGTGCCAGCAGCTTAATTCAGGGGTCGTATTCCTACGAGCAGTACTTC.

In this sample, this clone turned up once. The chain has TRBV5-1 and TRBJ2-3; D perhaps matches TRBD1 (6 bases). The CDR3 totals 16 residues. V lost 1 base and J lost 2, with 14 bases in between. Germline V gives CDR1 SGHRS, CDR2 YFSETQ. CDR3 residues: CASSLRVQGTTDTQYF. The CDR3 region has the DNA TGCGCCAGCAGCTTGAGGGTACAGGGCACCACAGATACGCAGTATTTT.

This clone occurred once. The gene calls are TRBV12-5 and TRBJ2-7; 8 bases fit TRBD1. Unmatched junction bases numbered 9, after V lost 7 bases and J lost 1 base. The CDR3 consists of 15 residues. Germline V gives CDR1 LGHNT, CDR2 FRNRAP. CDR3 sequence (DNA): TGTGCTAGTGCCAGGGGGCCAGAGCCGTCCTACGAGCAGTACTTC. Translation: CASARGPEPSYEQYF.

The CDR3 reads CASGLQRTGAEAFF. DNA for the CDR3: TGTGCTAGTGGTTTGCAAAGGACAGGGGCTGAAGCTTTCTTT. The rearrangement uses TRBV12-5 and TRBJ1-1, with 9 bases aligning to TRBD1. The V gene's germline CDR1 is LGHNT and CDR2 FRNRAP. The V gene end was trimmed by 2 bases and the J gene end by 6 bases; junction bases not matched to a gene: 4. The CDR3 consists of 14 residues.